This T cell receptor beta chain was identified in a study of blood T cell repertoires in COVID-19. Study as a whole: Acute and convalescent COVID-19 samples came from the United States, Italy and Spain.

Germline lookup yields CDR1 LGHNA and CDR2 YSLEER. The CDR3 is made up of 18 amino acids. Germline trimming cut 0 bases from V and 5 bases from J; bases unmatched to any gene: 8. The age range of participants was about 18 to 95 years, with residence in under 25 US areas. Authors' methods: Reference gene primer amplification gave nucleated cell count estimates. This table comes from immunoSEQ multiplex PCR, and its TCRdb copy is limited to in-frame clones, with some not included. Clone size and V and J calls were adopted from that table, with D and trimming inferred from the DNA. Seen here are a few hundred thousand clones, about 87% observed once, and the top ten hold over 9%. This clone was seen a handful of times.

The specimen was PBMCs or T cells enriched from blood (not recorded which). The chain uses TRBV4-3 and TRBJ2-7; 15 positions agree with TRBD2. The source of this sequence is a man younger than 35 with acute COVID-19. The CDR3 DNA is TGCGCCAGCAGCCAAGAGATGCTGGGACTAGCGGGAGGCAACGAGCAGTACTTC. Protein product: CASSQEMLGLAGGNEQYF.